Listed below are T cell receptor beta chains from one sample, sequenced in a study of cytotoxic CD8 clonotypes in ibrutinib-treated CLL. Generated by immunoSEQ multiplex PCR, the TCRdb table keeps only in-frame clones and is missing some. The sample consists of some 140,000 clones, around three quarters of them appearing once. The specimen was PBMCs, collected after 12 months of ibrutinib treatment. These receptors all stem from a human donor with chronic lymphocytic leukemia. Both conserved end residues are part of each CDR3. Each record gives: V gene, clone size, CDR3 protein. Size is stated for part of the rows, as once, few or many counts, or as a class when the clone is expanded.

V: TRBV9
size: NA
CDR3: CASTPSGRATDEQFF

V: TRBV18
size: NA
CDR3: CASSLGAGNYGYTF

V: TRBV10-3
size: NA
CDR3: CAISRGQGFNYGYTF

V: TRBV20-1
size: NA
CDR3: CSARDEVGYTF

V: TRBV7-8
size: once
CDR3: CASSGVTLGATYNEQFF

V: TRBV9
size: NA
CDR3: CASSVGGAIRGEKLFF

V: TRBV7-9
size: NA
CDR3: CASSETGFYEQYF

V: TRBV2
size: NA
CDR3: CASRDSGQGTQYF

V: TRBV7-2
size: NA
CDR3: CASSQGLAGGNEQFF

V: TRBV7-9
size: NA
CDR3: CASSLSGLNEKLFF

V: TRBV11-2
size: NA
CDR3: CASSSVSGRNYEQYF

V: TRBV25-1
size: NA
CDR3: CASRTGHQPQHF

V: TRBV9
size: NA
CDR3: CASSVVGLAGNTGELFF